This entry is about one T cell receptor beta chain. The antigen remains undetermined. These data belong to a study of T cell repertoires in cytomegalovirus infection. Study overall: Indications of both CMV infection and matching HLA type were provided by public TCR beta signatures.

TCRdb redid the calling of the reads with MiXCR, one entry per CDR3 protein. Altogether some 500,000 distinct CDR3 sequences are present, 33% being singletons, with the ten largest covering roughly a sixth. There are 15 residues in the CDR3. Germline assignment: CDR1 MNHEY and CDR2 SMNVEV (reference sequence). The ends were cut back, 3 bases at V and 7 bases at J, with 13 bases in the middle. The V and J genes are TRBV27 and TRBJ1-6; possible D gene TRBD1, 5 bases. The sequences come from cultured PBMCs, collected from culture after CMV antigen stimulation. The receptor was derived from a human donor in good health (CMV status not recorded). Some clones in this sample may be carry-over from other donors' samples. CDR3 sequence: CASSLSLGGNSPLHF. In DNA, the CDR3 is TGTGCCAGCAGTTTGTCCCTCGGGGGAAATTCACCCCTCCACTTT.